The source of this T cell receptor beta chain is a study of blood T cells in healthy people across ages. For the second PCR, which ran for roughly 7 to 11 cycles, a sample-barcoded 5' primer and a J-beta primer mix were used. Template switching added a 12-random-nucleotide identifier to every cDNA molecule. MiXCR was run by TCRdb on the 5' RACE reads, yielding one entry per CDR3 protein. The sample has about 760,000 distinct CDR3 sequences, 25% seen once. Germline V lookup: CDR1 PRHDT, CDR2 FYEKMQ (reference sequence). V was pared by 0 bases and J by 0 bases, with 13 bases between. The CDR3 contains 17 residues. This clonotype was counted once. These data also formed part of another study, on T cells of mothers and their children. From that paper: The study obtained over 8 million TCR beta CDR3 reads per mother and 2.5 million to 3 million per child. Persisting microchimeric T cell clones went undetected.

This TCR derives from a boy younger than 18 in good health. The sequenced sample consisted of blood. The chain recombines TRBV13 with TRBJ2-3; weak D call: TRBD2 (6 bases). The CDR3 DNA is TGTGCCAGCAGCTTAGGTTTGCGGGGCCTCAGCACAGATACGCAGTATTTT. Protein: CASSLGLRGLSTDTQYF.